The clone carrying this T cell receptor (beta chain) came up a few times. Antigen unknown. Using its own MiXCR run on the RT-PCR reads, TCRdb lists one record per CDR3 protein. Altogether 600,000 to 850,000 distinct CDR3 sequences are present, approximately 14% being singletons, with the ten largest covering about 7.6%. This record comes from a study of response to subunit inactivated influenza vaccine. Study-level findings and limits: Each seasonal influenza vaccination, the authors suggested, recruits few new T cells.

Sequencing used PBMCs from blood, obtained 14 days before vaccination. This sequence was found in a man aged 45-65 years who received an inactivated influenza vaccine.

The CDR3 bases are TGTGCCAGCAGCTTCACAGCCCAAGATGAGCAGTTCTTC. Translated: CASSFTAQDEQFF. The chain links TRBV5-6 to TRBJ2-1; D gene uncertain. CDR1 and CDR2 from the germline V gene are SGHDT and YYEEEE. The CDR3 runs 13 residues. The V end was cut by 2 bases, the J end by 8 bases, with 11 bases between.